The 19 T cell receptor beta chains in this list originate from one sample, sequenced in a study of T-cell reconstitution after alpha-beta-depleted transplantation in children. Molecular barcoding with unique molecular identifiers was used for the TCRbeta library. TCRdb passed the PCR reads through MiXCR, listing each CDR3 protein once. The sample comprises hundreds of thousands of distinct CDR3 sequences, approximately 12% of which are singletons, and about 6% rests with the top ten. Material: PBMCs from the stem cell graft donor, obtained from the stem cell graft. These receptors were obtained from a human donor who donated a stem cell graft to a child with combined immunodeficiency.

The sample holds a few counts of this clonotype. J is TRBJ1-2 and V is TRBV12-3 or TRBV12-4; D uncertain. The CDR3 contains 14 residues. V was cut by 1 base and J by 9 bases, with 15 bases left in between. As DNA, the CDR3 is TGTGCCAGCAGTTTAGTCTCCGGTGGGATGAGCTACACCTTC. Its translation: CASSLVSGGMSYTF.

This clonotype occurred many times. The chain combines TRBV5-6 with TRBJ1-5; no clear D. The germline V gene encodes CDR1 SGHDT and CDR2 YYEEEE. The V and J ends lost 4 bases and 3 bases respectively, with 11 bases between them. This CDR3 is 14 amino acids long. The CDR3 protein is CASSQDGYNQPQHF. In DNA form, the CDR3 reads TGTGCCAGCAGCCAGGACGGCTACAATCAGCCCCAGCATTTT.

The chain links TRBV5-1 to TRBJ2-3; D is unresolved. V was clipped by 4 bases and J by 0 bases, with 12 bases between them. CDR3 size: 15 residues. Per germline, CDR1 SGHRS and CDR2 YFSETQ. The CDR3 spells CASSVVSLSTDTQYF. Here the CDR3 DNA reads TGCGCCAGCAGCGTTGTCAGCCTTAGCACAGATACGCAGTATTTT.

The CDR3 loop reads CASRSTGELFF. As DNA, the CDR3 is TGTGCCAGCAGATCCACCGGGGAGCTGTTTTTT. V usage is TRBV6-5 and J usage is TRBJ2-2; D is unclear. This CDR3 comprises 11 residues. The germline gives CDR1 MNHEY, CDR2 SVGAGI. V was trimmed by 6 bases and J by 4 bases, leaving 3 bases between them.

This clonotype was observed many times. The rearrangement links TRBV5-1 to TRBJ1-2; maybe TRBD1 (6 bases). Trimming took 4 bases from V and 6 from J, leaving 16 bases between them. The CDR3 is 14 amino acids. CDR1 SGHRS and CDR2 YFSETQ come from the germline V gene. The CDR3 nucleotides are TGCGCCAGCAGCACCTCCGGGACACCTGATGGCTACACCTTC. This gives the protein CASSTSGTPDGYTF.

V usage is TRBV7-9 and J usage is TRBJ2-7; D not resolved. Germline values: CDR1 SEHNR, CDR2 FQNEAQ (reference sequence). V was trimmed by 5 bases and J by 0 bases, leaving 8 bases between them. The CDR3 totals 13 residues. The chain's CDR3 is CASSGPPSYEQYF. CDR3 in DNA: TGTGCCAGCAGCGGGCCGCCCTCCTACGAGCAGTACTTC.

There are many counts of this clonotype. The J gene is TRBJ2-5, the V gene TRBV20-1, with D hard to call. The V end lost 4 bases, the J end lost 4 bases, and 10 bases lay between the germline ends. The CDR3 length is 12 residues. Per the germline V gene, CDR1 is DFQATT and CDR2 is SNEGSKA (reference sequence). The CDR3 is CSAIAPPETQYF. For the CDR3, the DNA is TGCAGTGCTATTGCCCCCCCAGAGACCCAGTACTTC.

CDR3 coding DNA: TGTGCCAGCAGGACGGACCAGGTGGCTACTGAAGCTTTCTTT. Its protein is CASRTDQVATEAFF. V usage is TRBV12-3 or TRBV12-4 and J usage is TRBJ1-1, with D hard to call. V lost 6 bases and J lost 5, with 16 bases in between. This CDR3 spans 14 amino acids.

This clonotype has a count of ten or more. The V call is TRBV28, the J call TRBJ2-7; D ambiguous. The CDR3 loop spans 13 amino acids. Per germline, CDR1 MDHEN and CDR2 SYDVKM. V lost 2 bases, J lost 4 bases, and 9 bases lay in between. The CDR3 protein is CASSLASGYEQYF. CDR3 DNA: TGTGCCAGCAGTTTAGCATCGGGTTACGAGCAGTACTTC.

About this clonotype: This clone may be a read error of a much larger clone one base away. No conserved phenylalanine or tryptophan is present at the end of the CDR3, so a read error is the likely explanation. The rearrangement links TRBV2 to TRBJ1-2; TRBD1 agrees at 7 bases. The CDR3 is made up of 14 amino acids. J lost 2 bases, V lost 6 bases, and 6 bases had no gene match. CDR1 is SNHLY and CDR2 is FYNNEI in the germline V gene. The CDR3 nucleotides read TGTGCCAGCAGGACCGGGACAGAGAACTATGGCTACACCTGC. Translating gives CASRTGTENYGYTC.

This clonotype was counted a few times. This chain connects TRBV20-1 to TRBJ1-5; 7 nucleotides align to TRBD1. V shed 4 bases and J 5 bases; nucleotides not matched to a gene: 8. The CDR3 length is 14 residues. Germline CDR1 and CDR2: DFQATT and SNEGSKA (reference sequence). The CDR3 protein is CSANAGGRDQPQHF. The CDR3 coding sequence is TGCAGTGCTAACGCAGGGGGAAGGGATCAGCCCCAGCATTTT.

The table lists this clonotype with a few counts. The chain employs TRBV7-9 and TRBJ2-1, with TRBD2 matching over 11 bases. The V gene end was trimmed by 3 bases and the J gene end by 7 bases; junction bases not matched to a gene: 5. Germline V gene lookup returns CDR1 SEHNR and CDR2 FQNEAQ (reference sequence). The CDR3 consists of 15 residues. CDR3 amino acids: CASSFSGGAGNEQFF. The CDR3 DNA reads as TGTGCCAGCAGCTTTAGCGGGGGGGCGGGGAATGAGCAGTTCTTC.

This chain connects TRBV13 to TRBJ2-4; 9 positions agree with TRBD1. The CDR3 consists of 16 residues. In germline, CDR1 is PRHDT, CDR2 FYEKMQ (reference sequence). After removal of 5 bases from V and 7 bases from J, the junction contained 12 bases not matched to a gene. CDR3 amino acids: CASSPRTGEFPNIQYF. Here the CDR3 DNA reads TGTGCCAGCAGCCCCAGGACAGGGGAATTCCCGAACATTCAGTACTTC. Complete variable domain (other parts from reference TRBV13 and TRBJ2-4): AAGVIQSPRHLIKEKRETATLKCYPIPRHDTVYWYQQGPGQDPQFLISFYEKMQSDKGSIPDRFSAQQFSDYHSELNMSSLELGDSALYFCASSPRTGEFPNIQYFGAGTRLSVL.

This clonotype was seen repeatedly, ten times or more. The CDR3: CASSTGQGTGELFF. In DNA, the CDR3 is TGCGCCAGCAGCACCGGACAGGGGACCGGGGAGCTGTTTTTT. The chain carries TRBV5-1 and TRBJ2-2; TRBD1 matches 9 bases. The CDR3 is 14 amino acids. Germline V gene sequence: CDR1 SGHRS, CDR2 YFSETQ. The V and J ends lost 4 bases and 5 bases, in that order; junction bases with no gene match: 3.

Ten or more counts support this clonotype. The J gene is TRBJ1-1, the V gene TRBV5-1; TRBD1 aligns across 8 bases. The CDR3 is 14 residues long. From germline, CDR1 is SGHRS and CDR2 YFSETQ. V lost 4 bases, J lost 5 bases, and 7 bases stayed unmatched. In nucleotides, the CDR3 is TGCGCCAGCAGCCCGACAGGGGCGTATACTGAAGCTTTCTTT. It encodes CASSPTGAYTEAFF. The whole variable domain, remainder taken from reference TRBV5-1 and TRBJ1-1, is KAGVTQTPRYLIKTRGQQVTLSCSPISGHRSVSWYQQTPGQGLQFLFEYFSETQRNKGNFPGRFSGRQFSNSRSEMNVSTLELGDSALYLCASSPTGAYTEAFFGQGTRLTVV.

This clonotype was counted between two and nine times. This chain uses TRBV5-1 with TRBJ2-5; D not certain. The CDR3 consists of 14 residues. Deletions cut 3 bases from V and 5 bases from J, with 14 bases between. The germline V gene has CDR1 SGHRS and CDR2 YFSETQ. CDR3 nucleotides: TGCGCCAGCAGCTCCCTTAATTCGCGCGAGACCCAGTACTTC. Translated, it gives CASSSLNSRETQYF.

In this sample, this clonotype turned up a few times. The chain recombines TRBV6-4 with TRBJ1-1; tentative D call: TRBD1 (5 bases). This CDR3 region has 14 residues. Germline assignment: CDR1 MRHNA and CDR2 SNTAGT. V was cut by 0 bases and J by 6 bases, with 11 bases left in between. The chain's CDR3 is CASSDSGGGSEAFF. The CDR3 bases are TGTGCCAGCAGTGACTCGGGCGGGGGGTCTGAAGCTTTCTTT.

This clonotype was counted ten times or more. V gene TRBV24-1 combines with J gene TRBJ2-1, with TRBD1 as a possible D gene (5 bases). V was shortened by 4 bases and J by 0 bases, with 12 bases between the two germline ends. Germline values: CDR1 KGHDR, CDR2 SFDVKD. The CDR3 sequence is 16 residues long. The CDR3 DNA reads TGTGCCACCAGTGACCGTGGGGCAGGCTCCTACAATGAGCAGTTCTTC. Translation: CATSDRGAGSYNEQFF.

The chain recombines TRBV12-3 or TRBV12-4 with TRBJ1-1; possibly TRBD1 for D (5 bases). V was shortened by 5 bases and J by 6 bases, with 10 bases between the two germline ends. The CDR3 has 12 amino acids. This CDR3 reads CASSGTSPEAFF. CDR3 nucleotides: TGTGCCAGCAGTGGGACTTCCCCTGAAGCTTTCTTT.